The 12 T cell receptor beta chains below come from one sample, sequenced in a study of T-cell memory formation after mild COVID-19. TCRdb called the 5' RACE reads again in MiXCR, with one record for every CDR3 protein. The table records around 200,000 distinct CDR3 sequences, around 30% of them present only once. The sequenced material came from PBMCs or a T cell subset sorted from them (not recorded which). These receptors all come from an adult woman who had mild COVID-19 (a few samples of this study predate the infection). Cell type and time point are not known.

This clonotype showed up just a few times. The CDR3 nucleotides are TGCGCCAGCAGTCAACCACGGCGGGATTTCTTT. Encoded protein: CASSQPRRDFF. The genes are TRBV23-1 and TRBJ1-1; D call uncertain. TRBV23-1 is sorted into the ORF group, with uncertain function. The V and J ends lost 2 bases and 13 bases respectively, with 11 bases between them. This CDR3 region has 11 residues.

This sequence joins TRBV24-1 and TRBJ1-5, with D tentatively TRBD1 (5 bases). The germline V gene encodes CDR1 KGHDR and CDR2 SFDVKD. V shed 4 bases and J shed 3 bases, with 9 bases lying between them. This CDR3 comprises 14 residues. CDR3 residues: CATSDQGLNQPQHF. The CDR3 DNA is TGTGCCACCAGTGACCAGGGACTCAATCAGCCCCAGCATTTT.

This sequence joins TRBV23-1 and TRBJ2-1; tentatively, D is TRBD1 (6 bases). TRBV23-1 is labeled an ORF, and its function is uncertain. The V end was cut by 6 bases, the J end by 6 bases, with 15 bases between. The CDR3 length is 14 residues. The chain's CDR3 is CASRSQGRVNEQFF. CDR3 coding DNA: TGCGCCAGCAGGTCACAGGGAAGGGTCAATGAGCAGTTCTTC.

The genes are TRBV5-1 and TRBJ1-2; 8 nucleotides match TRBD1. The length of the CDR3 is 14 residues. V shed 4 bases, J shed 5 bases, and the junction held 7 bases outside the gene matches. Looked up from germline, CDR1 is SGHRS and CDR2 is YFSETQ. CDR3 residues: CASSTLDREYGYTF. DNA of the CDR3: TGCGCCAGCAGCACGCTGGACAGGGAGTATGGCTACACCTTC.

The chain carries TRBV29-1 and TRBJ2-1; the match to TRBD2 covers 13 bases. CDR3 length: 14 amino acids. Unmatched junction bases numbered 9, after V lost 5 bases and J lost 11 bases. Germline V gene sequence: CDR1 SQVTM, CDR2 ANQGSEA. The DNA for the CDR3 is TGCAGCGTTTTACCGGGACTAGCGGGACCCCAGCAGTTCTTC. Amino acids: CSVLPGLAGPQQFF.

Here the CDR3 DNA reads TGTGCCAGCAGCCAACAAGCTCGAGGAATGAACACTGAAGCTTTCTTT. It encodes CASSQQARGMNTEAFF. The chain couples TRBV4-2 to TRBJ1-1; no firm D call. The CDR3 length is 16 residues. Germline V gives CDR1 LGHNA, CDR2 YNFKEQ. V was shortened by 2 bases and J by 0 bases, with 13 bases between the two germline ends.

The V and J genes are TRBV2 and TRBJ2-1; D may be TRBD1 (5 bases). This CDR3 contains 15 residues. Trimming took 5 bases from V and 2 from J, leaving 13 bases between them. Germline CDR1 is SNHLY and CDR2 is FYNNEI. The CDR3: CASSSDSPAYNEQFF. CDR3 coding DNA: TGTGCCAGCAGTTCTGACAGTCCCGCCTACAATGAGCAGTTCTTC.

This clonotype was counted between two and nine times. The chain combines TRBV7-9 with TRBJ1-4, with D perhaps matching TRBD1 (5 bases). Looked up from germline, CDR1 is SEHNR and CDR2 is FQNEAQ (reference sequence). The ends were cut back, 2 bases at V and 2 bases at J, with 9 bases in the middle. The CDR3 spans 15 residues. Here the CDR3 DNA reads TGTGCCAGCAGCTTACTGGGGGAGACTAATGAAAAACTGTTTTTT. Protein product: CASSLLGETNEKLFF. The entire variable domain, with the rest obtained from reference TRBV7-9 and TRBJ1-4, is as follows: DTGVSQNPRHKITKRGQNVTFRCDPISEHNRLYWYRQTLGQGPEFLTYFQNEAQLEKSRLLSDRFSAERPKGSFSTLEIQRTEQGDSAMYLCASSLLGETNEKLFFGSGTQLSVL.

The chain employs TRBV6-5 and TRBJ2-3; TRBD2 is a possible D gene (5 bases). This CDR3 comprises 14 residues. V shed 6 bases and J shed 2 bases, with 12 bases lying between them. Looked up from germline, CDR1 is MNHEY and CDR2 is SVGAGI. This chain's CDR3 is CASSQWESTDTQYF. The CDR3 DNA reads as TGTGCCAGCAGCCAGTGGGAGTCCACAGATACGCAGTATTTT.

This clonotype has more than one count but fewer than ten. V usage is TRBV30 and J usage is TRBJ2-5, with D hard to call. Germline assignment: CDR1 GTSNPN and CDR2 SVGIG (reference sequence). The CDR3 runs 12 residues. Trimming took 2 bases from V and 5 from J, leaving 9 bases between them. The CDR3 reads CAWSKGIETQYF. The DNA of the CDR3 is TGTGCCTGGAGTAAAGGGATTGAGACCCAGTACTTC.

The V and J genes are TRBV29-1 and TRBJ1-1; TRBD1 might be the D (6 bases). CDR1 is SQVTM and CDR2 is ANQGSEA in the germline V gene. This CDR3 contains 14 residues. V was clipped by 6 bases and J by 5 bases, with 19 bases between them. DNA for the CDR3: TGCAGCGTCGACTTTGACAGGAGTCGGACTGAAGCTTTCTTT. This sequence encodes CSVDFDRSRTEAFF.

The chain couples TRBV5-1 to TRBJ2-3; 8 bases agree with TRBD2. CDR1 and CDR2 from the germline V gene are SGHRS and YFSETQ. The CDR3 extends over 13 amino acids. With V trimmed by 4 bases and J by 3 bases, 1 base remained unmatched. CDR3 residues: CASSVAGTDTQYF. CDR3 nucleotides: TGCGCCAGCAGCGTAGCGGGGACAGATACGCAGTATTTT.